The 17 T cell receptor beta chains presented below share a single source sample, sequenced in a study of blood T cell repertoires in COVID-19. Repertoires were generated with immunoSEQ multiplex PCR, while TCRdb's copy carries only in-frame clones and drops some. The sample lists approximately 97,000 clones, around 80% occurring once. The sample was peripheral blood. The receptors originated from a man between 60 and 70 years old with active or convalescent COVID-19.

CDR3 DNA sequence: TGTGCCAGTAGTACCAGCAAGACTAGCGGGAGTAGGCATACGCAGTATTTT. It translates to CASSTSKTSGSRHTQYF. The chain recombines TRBV19 with TRBJ2-3, with 12 bases that match TRBD2. Trimming took 4 bases from V and 7 from J; bases not matched to a gene: 12. Looked up from germline, CDR1 is LNHDA and CDR2 is SQIVND (reference sequence). The CDR3 has 17 amino acids.

This clone was found once. The chain carries TRBV21-1 and TRBJ1-6; the table's D call, TRBD1, has no DNA check behind it. TRBV21-1 counts as a pseudogene. The length of the CDR3 is 18 residues. The CDR3 is CASSNKETGSSYNSPLHF. DNA for the CDR3: TGTGCCAGCAGCAATAAAGAGACAGGGAGCTCCTATAATTCACCCCTCCACTTT.

This chain links TRBV7-6 with TRBJ2-1; 9 nucleotides align to TRBD2. V gave up 4 bases and J gave up 1 base; unmatched junction bases: 2. From germline, CDR1 is SGHVS and CDR2 FNYEAQ. This CDR3 region has 15 residues. CDR3 protein: CASSSLAGSYNEQFF. The DNA for the CDR3 is TGTGCCAGCAGCTCCCTAGCGGGATCCTACAATGAGCAGTTCTTC. Filled out from reference TRBV7-6 and TRBJ2-1, the complete variable domain reads GAGVSQSPRYKVTKRGQDVALRCDPISGHVSLYWYRQALGQGPEFLTYFNYEAQQDKSGLPNDRFSAERPEGSISTLTIQRTEQRDSAMYRCASSSLAGSYNEQFFGPGTRLTVL.

This clone was seen just once. The chain couples TRBV6-2 or TRBV6-3 to TRBJ1-1, with D possibly TRBD1 on 6 matching bases. Germline loops: CDR1 MNHEY, CDR2 SVGEGT. The V gene lost 5 bases and the J gene lost 0 bases, with 10 bases spanning the gap. The CDR3 spans 14 residues. The CDR3 region is CASSDRFMNTEAFF. CDR3 DNA sequence: TGTGCCAGCAGTGACAGGTTTATGAACACTGAAGCTTTCTTT.

J is TRBJ2-1 and V is TRBV4-3, with TRBD2 matching 9 bases. The CDR3 totals 15 residues. With 1 base clipped from V and 2 bases from J, the junction kept 0 bases outside the gene matches. Per the germline V gene, CDR1 is LGHNA and CDR2 is YSLEER. CDR3 amino acids: CASSQGLAAYNEQFF. CDR3 sequence (DNA): TGCGCCAGCAGCCAAGGACTAGCGGCCTACAATGAGCAGTTCTTC.

The chain is built from TRBV6-5 and TRBJ2-7; possibly TRBD2 for D (5 bases). Germline V gene sequence: CDR1 MNHEY, CDR2 SVGAGI. The V and J ends lost 3 bases and 7 bases respectively, with 7 bases between them. The CDR3 consists of 11 residues. This chain's CDR3 is CASSYSGEQYF. Here the CDR3 DNA reads TGTGCCAGCAGTTATTCGGGGGAGCAGTACTTC.

The V gene is TRBV6-5, the J gene TRBJ2-1; 9 bases map to TRBD1. The V gene's germline CDR1 is MNHEY and CDR2 SVGAGI. The CDR3 consists of 12 residues. V lost 8 bases, J lost 15 bases, and 11 bases stayed unmatched. The DNA of the CDR3 is TGTGCCAGCGACCGCCGCGGGGACAGGGTGTTCTTC. This encodes CASDRRGDRVFF.

This sequence joins TRBV24-1 and TRBJ2-1, with TRBD2 as a possible D gene (5 bases). Per the germline V gene, CDR1 is KGHDR and CDR2 is SFDVKD. The CDR3 totals 13 residues. The V end was cut by 4 bases, the J end by 9 bases, with 12 bases between. The CDR3 region has the DNA TGTGCCACCAGTGACCACCGAGGGAGTGAGCAGTTCTTC. It specifies CATSDHRGSEQFF.

This chain links TRBV5-1 with TRBJ2-3; tentatively, D is TRBD1 (6 bases). V gave up 4 bases and J gave up 1 base, with 13 bases separating them. Germline loops: CDR1 SGHRS, CDR2 YFSETQ. The CDR3 runs 15 residues. The CDR3 here is CASSPQGLGTDTQYF. The CDR3 nucleotides are TGCGCCAGCAGCCCCCAGGGGCTGGGCACAGATACGCAGTATTTT.

This clone was counted between two and nine times. V usage is TRBV29-1 and J usage is TRBJ2-5, with 7 nucleotides matching TRBD1. Per germline, CDR1 SQVTM and CDR2 ANQGSEA. J was trimmed by 1 base and V by 2 bases; bases with no gene match: 13. This CDR3 is 17 amino acids long. CDR3 nucleotide sequence: TGCAGCGTTGAAATCGTAGGGGGCGAGGGGGCCCAAGAGACCCAGTACTTC. As protein: CSVEIVGGEGAQETQYF.

V is TRBV3-1 (or the pseudogene TRBV3-2) and J is TRBJ2-5; TRBD1 agrees at 7 bases. CDR1 is LGHDT, CDR2 YNNKEL, per germline (reference sequence). V lost 2 bases, J lost 7 bases, and 13 bases stayed unmatched. This CDR3 contains 16 residues. Written as DNA, the CDR3 is TGTGCCAGCAGCCAATCCCAGACAGGGTCTAAGGGGACCCAGTACTTC. Encoded protein: CASSQSQTGSKGTQYF.

This clone was detected only a few times. V is TRBV6-4 and J is TRBJ2-1; D gene unclear. Between the trimmed V and J ends, which lost 0 bases and 8 bases, there was a span of 5 bases. The length of the CDR3 is 12 residues. The germline V gene has CDR1 MRHNA and CDR2 SNTAGT. The CDR3 is CASSDSGYEQFF. The CDR3 DNA is TGTGCCAGCAGTGACTCCGGGTATGAGCAGTTCTTC.

The gene calls are TRBV18 and TRBJ1-6; possibly TRBD1 for D (6 bases). Deletions cut 4 bases from V and 0 bases from J, with 7 bases between. The CDR3 runs to 15 residues. Per germline, CDR1 KGHSH and CDR2 LQKENI. The CDR3 is CASSLQGSYNSPLHF. DNA of the CDR3: TGTGCCAGCTCACTACAGGGCTCCTATAATTCACCCCTCCACTTT.

This clone was seen a few times. The chain uses TRBV30 and TRBJ2-5; 9 bases align to TRBD2. There are 15 residues in the CDR3. V lost 3 bases and J lost 2; bases outside the gene matches: 7. Germline V lookup: CDR1 GTSNPN, CDR2 SVGIG (reference sequence). The CDR3 spells CAWSSGTSMQETQYF. CDR3 DNA sequence: TGTGCCTGGAGCTCCGGGACTAGCATGCAAGAGACCCAGTACTTC.

This chain joins TRBV27 and TRBJ2-3; perhaps TRBD2 as D (5 bases). This CDR3 region has 14 residues. Germline CDR1 MNHEY, CDR2 SMNVEV (reference sequence). Trimming left V 6 bases short and J 3 bases short, with 13 bases between. CDR3 sequence: CASRPGILTDTQYF. CDR3 DNA sequence: TGTGCCAGCAGGCCCGGGATACTAACAGATACGCAGTATTTT.

The chain has TRBV14 and TRBJ2-1; D gene ambiguous. This CDR3 is built from 12 residues. V was clipped by 0 bases and J by 7 bases, with 4 bases between them. The germline V gene encodes CDR1 SGHDN and CDR2 FVKESK. The CDR3 region has the DNA TGTGCCAGCAGCCAAGATTTAAATGAGCAGTTCTTC. Translating gives CASSQDLNEQFF. Full variable domain (missing parts from reference TRBV14 and TRBJ2-1): EAGVTQFPSHSVIEKGQTVTLRCDPISGHDNLYWYRRVMGKEIKFLLHFVKESKQDESGMPNNRFLAERTGGTYSTLKVQPAELEDSGVYFCASSQDLNEQFFGPGTRLTVL.

The chain joins TRBV28 to TRBJ2-3; 14 bases line up with TRBD2. Trimming at V came to 6 bases and at J to 4 bases, leaving 12 bases not matched to a gene. The CDR3 is made up of 18 amino acids. The germline gives CDR1 MDHEN, CDR2 SYDVKM. The CDR3 coding sequence is TGTGCCAGCAGCCCAGGGGGACTAGCGGGAGAAGGGCCAGATACGCAGTATTTT. The encoded protein is CASSPGGLAGEGPDTQYF.